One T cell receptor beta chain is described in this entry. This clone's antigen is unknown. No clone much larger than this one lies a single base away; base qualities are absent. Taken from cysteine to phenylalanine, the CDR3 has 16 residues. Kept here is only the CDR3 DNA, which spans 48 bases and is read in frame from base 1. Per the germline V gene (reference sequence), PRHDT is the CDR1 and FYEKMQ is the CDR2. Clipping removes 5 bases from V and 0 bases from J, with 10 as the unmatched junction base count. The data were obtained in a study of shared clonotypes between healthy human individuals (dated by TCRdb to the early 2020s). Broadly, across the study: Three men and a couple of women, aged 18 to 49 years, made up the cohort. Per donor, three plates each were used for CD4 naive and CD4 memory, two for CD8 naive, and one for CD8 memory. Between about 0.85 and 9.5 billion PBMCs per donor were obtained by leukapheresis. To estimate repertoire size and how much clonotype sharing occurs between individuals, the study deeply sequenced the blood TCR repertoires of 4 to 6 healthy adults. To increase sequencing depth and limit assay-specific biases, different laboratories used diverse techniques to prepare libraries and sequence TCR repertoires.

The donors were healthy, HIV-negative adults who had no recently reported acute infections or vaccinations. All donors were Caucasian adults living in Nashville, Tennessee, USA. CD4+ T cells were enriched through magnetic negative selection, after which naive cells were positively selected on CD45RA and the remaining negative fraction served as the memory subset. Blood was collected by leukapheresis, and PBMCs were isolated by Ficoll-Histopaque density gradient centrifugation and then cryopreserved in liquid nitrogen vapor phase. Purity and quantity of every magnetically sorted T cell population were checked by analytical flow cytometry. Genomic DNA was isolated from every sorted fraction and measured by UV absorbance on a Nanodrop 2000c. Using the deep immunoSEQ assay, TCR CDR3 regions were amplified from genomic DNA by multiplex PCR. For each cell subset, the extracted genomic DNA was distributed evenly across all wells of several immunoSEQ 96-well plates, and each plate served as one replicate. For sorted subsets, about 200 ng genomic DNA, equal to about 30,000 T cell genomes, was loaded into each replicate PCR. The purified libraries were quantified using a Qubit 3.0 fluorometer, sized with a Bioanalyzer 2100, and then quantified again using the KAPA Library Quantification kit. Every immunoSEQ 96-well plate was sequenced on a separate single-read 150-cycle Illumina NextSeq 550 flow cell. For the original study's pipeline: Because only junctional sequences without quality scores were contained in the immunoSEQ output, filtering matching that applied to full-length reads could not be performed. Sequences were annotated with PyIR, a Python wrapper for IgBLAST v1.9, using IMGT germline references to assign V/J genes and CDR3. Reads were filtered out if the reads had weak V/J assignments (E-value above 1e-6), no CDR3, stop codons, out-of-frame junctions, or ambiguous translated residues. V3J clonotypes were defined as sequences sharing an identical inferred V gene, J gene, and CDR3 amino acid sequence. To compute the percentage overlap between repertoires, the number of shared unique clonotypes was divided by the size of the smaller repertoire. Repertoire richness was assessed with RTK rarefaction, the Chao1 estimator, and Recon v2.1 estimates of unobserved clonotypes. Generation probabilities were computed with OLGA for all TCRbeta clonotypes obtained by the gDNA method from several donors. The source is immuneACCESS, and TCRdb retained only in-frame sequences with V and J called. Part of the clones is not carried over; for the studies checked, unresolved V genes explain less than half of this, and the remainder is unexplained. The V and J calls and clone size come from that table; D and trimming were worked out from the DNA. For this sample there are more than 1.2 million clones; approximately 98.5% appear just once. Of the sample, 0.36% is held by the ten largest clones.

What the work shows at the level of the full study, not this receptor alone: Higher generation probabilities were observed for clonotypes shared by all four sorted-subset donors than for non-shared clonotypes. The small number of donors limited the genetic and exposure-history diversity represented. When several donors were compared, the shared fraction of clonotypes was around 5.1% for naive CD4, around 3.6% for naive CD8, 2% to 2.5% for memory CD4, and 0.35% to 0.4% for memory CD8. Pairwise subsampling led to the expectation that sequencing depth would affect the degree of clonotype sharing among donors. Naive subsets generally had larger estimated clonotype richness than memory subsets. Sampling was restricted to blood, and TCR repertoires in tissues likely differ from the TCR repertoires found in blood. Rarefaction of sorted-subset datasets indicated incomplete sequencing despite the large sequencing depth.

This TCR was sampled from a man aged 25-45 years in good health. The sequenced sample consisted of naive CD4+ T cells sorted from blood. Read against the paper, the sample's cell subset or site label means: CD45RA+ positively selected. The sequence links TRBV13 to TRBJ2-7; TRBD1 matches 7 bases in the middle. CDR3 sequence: CASSDKGAAISYEQYF. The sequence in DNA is TGTGCCAGCAGCGATAAGGGGGCCGCCATCTCCTACGAGCAGTACTTC.